This TCR beta chain emerged from a study of identical twins. Study-wide points: Invariant MAIT and iNKT cells are populations that could partly confound zero-insertion analyses. The study drew conclusions from cross-sectional statistical analysis, not from following the same donors. Out-of-frame TCR alpha sharing observed in monozygotic twins exceeded model estimates.

As to this clonotype: The antigen is unknown.

Germline V gene lookup returns CDR1 MNHEY and CDR2 SMNVEV (reference sequence). The V end was cut by 8 bases, the J end by 0 bases, with 8 bases between. CDR3 length: 12 amino acids. TCRdb independently ran MiXCR on the 5' RACE reads; one entry per CDR3 protein. The sample holds 1,800,000 or so distinct CDR3 sequences, about 30% seen once. Healthy Caucasians, and only they, were the donors. The receptor was derived from a newborn girl in good health. The rearrangement uses TRBV27 and TRBJ2-7; D is undetermined. The sample comprised cord blood. CDR3 bases: TGTGCCAGCGAGGCCCTCTCCTACGAGCAGTACTTC. This encodes CASEALSYEQYF.